This TCR beta chain stems from a study of OX40 agonist ivuxolimab in advanced cancers. Whole-study context: An agonistic anti-OX40 (CD134) antibody, ivuxolimab, was used to treat the patients. Intravenous ivuxolimab was administered to patients every 2 weeks at 0.01 to 10 mg/kg.

In its sample, this clone was seen a few times. No antigen is known for it. Data came from immunoSEQ multiplex PCR; TCRdb stores just in-frame clones and leaves some out. The table records about 7,000 clones, roughly 80% of them present only once. CDR1 SEHNR and CDR2 FQNEAQ come from the germline V gene (reference sequence). The CDR3 sequence is 14 residues long. Trimming shortened V by 9 bases and J by 2 bases, and 15 bases separated the two germline ends. Enrollment shut out patients with autoimmune disease history or systemic immunosuppression. General observations from the study: More expanded clones were seen, on average, in CD8+ T cells than in CD4+.

Sequencing used CD4+ or CD8+ T cells sorted from blood, obtained in a trial of the OX40 agonist ivuxolimab. This TCR derives from an adult with an advanced solid tumor such as melanoma, head and neck, liver or kidney cancer. The chain employs TRBV7-9 and TRBJ2-3; D might be TRBD2 (6 bases). The CDR3 DNA reads TGTGCCAGAGGGCCTGGCGGGGCCACAGATACGCAGTATTTT. Residues: CARGPGGATDTQYF.